This T cell receptor beta chain was sequenced for a study of T cells in Graves' hyperthyroidism and ophthalmopathy. About this clonotype: The target antigen is unknown.

From RNA transcripts, TCR beta CDR3 regions were amplified. TCR CDR3 underwent first-round RT-PCR with the HTBI primer set. TCRdb fed the multiplex PCR reads into MiXCR, producing one record per CDR3 protein. The sample records hundreds of thousands of distinct CDR3 sequences, over 15% being singletons. There are 16 residues in the CDR3. CDR1 and CDR2 from the germline V gene are KGHDR and SFDVKD. V lost 7 bases and J lost 0; bases outside the gene matches: 8. Uncontrolled infection, other autoimmune disease, pregnancy and lactation each barred patients from inclusion. Each 10 ml fresh peripheral blood draw supplied the PBMCs. Whole-study results and caveats: Ophthalmopathy prediction by the model preceded onset by a median about 6 months.

The material sequenced was blood. This chain connects TRBV24-1 to TRBJ2-1; 7 bases are a match to TRBD1. The receptor's source is a woman aged 18 to 35 with Graves' hyperthyroidism. The CDR3 DNA is TGTGCCACCAGGGACCCGACAGGGCCCTCCTACAATGAGCAGTTCTTC. Protein product: CATRDPTGPSYNEQFF.